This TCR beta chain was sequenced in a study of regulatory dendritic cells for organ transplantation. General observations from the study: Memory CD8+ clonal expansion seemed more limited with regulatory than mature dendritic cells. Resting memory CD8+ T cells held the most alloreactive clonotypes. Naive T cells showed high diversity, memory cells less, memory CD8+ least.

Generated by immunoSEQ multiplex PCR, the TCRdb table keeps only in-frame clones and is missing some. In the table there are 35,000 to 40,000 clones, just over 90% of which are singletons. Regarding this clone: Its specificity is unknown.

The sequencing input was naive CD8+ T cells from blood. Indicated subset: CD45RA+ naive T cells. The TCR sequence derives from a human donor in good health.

The CDR3 spells CASSLEEAGPYEQYF. The CDR3 region has the DNA TGTGCCAGCAGCTTAGAGGAGGCGGGGCCCTACGAGCAGTACTTC. The chain links TRBV7-9 to TRBJ2-7, with a possible D match to TRBD2 (6 bases). The V gene's germline CDR1 is SEHNR and CDR2 FQNEAQ (reference sequence). V gave up 1 base and J gave up 2 bases, with 12 bases separating them. The CDR3 totals 15 residues.